This paragraph reports one T cell receptor (beta chain). Its antigen remains unidentified. The data were taken from a study of T cell responses to AZD1222 COVID-19 vaccine. Whole-study results and caveats: After two AZD1222 doses, spike-specific TCR breadth and depth rose versus day 0. The donor cohort was predominantly white British with a female majority, and clonal diversity may have been underestimated.

The V gene lost 1 base and the J gene lost 8 bases, with 17 bases spanning the gap. Germline V gene sequence: CDR1 MNHNS, CDR2 SASEGT. This CDR3 is built from 15 residues. Sequencing used immunoSEQ multiplex PCR; TCRdb keeps in-frame clones, though not all of them. The data contain 150,000 or so clones, 80% to 90% of them singletons. The clonotype comes from an adult in good health. The input for sequencing was peripheral blood, taken on day 0 of AZD1222 vaccination. The chain employs TRBV6-1 and TRBJ1-1; a possible D gene is TRBD1 (6 bases). As DNA, the CDR3 is TGTGCCAGCAGTGAAGTTGGGGGGGCGGTTTCCGAAGCTTTCTTT. This gives the protein CASSEVGGAVSEAFF.